Listed below are T cell receptor beta chains from one sample, sequenced in a study of blood T cell repertoires in COVID-19. Generated by immunoSEQ multiplex PCR, the TCRdb table keeps only in-frame clones and is missing some. The profile shows about 110,000 clones, about 88% of them singletons. The sequencing sample was made of peripheral blood. The origin of the receptors is a woman between 65 and 79 years old who had recovered from COVID-19. Each CDR3 is given with its conserved first and last residue. The order of the fields is D gene, V gene, clone size, J gene, CDR3 length, CDR3 protein, CDR3 DNA. The D gene is left open where the match is weak. Only some rows state a clone size, as once, few, many or a class for expanded clones.

.	TRBV27	.	TRBJ2-2	15	CASSLARGIAGELFF	TGTGCCAGCAGTTTGGCCAGGGGCATTGCGGGGGAGCTGTTTTTT
.	TRBV9	.	TRBJ2-7	14	CASTPGLHSYEQYF	TGTGCCAGTACCCCTGGGCTCCACTCCTACGAGCAGTACTTC
.	TRBV5-1	.	TRBJ2-2	15	CASSPDVGLVGELFF	TGCGCCAGCAGCCCCGATGTGGGGCTGGTCGGGGAGCTGTTTTTT
.	TRBV3-1/TRBV3-2	.	TRBJ2-5	14	CASSIGGYQETQYF	TGTGCCAGCAGCATTGGGGGGTACCAAGAGACCCAGTACTTC
TRBD2	TRBV9	.	TRBJ2-6	18	CASSGPSGRASGANVLTF	TGTGCCAGCAGCGGCCCTAGCGGGAGGGCCTCTGGGGCCAACGTCCTGACTTTC
TRBD1	TRBV19	.	TRBJ2-2	16	CASSARQGLPTGELFF	TGTGCCAGTAGTGCCCGACAGGGGCTCCCCACCGGGGAGCTGTTTTTT
.	TRBV5-1	.	TRBJ2-3	14	CASSLGAPGNTQYF	TGCGCCAGCAGCCTGGGCGCACCGGGGAACACGCAGTATTTT
TRBD2	TRBV7-3	.	TRBJ2-2	16	CASSPPGLANTGELFF	TGTGCCAGCAGCCCTCCGGGACTAGCGAACACCGGGGAGCTGTTTTTT
.	TRBV18	once	TRBJ1-6	15	CASSPPPTGNSPLHF	TGTGCCAGCTCACCCCCCCCCACAGGGAATTCACCCCTCCACTTT
.	TRBV24-1	.	TRBJ2-1	15	CATSALLPGNNEQFF	TGTGCCACCAGTGCCCTCTTGCCCGGGAACAATGAGCAGTTCTTC
.	TRBV3-1/TRBV3-2	.	TRBJ2-3	16	CASSQALTWATDTQYF	TGTGCCAGCAGCCAAGCATTGACGTGGGCGACAGATACGCAGTATTTT
.	TRBV14	.	TRBJ1-4	16	CASSRDIYGTNEKLFF	TGTGCCAGCAGCAGGGACATTTACGGCACTAATGAAAAACTGTTTTTT
.	TRBV24-1	.	TRBJ1-2	16	CATSDGPGHDIRGYTF	TGTGCCACCAGTGATGGTCCGGGACATGACATTCGGGGCTACACCTTC
TRBD1	TRBV7-3	.	TRBJ1-6	15	CASSLTGQYNSPLHF	TGTGCCAGCAGCTTAACGGGACAGTATAATTCACCCCTCCACTTT
TRBD1	TRBV27	.	TRBJ2-1	15	CASSSDRVKDNEQFF	TGTGCCAGCAGCTCGGACAGGGTGAAGGACAATGAGCAGTTCTTC
TRBD2	TRBV7-2	once	TRBJ2-1	14	CASSLGLAGGVQFF	TGTGCCAGCAGCTTAGGGCTAGCGGGAGGGGTGCAGTTCTTC
TRBD2	TRBV9	.	TRBJ2-1	17	CASSVAGGPSTYNEQFF	TGTGCCAGCAGCGTAGCGGGGGGGCCTAGTACCTACAATGAGCAGTTCTTC
.	TRBV7-9	.	TRBJ1-6	12	CASSLDNSPLHF	TGTGCCAGCAGCCTCGATAATTCACCCCTCCACTTT
TRBD2	TRBV5-1	.	TRBJ2-2	15	CASSWTSGNTGELFF	TGCGCCAGCAGCTGGACTAGCGGGAACACCGGGGAGCTGTTTTTT
.	TRBV7-2	.	TRBJ2-5	14	CASSWDSTTETQYF	TGTGCCAGCAGCTGGGACTCAACGACAGAGACCCAGTACTTC
.	TRBV9	.	TRBJ2-3	14	CASSRGLAPDTQYF	TGTGCCAGCAGCCGCGGGTTAGCCCCAGATACGCAGTATTTT
TRBD2	TRBV11-2	.	TRBJ2-5	16	CASSWPPGGAGETQYF	TGTGCCAGCAGCTGGCCCCCCGGGGGGGCGGGGGAGACCCAGTACTTC
.	TRBV5-6	once	TRBJ2-3	15	CASSFRDSITDTQYF	TGTGCCAGCAGCTTTAGGGACTCTATCACAGATACGCAGTATTTT
.	TRBV6-5	.	TRBJ1-6	15	CASSWTGGGNSPLHF	TGTGCCAGCAGTTGGACGGGGGGGGGCAATTCACCCCTCCACTTT
.	TRBV5-1	once	TRBJ2-7	14	CASSPGQLDGEQYF	TGCGCCAGCAGCCCAGGACAGCTAGACGGCGAGCAGTACTTC
.	TRBV15	.	TRBJ1-4	15	CATSRVRATNEKLFF	TGTGCCACCAGCAGAGTCAGGGCAACTAATGAAAAACTGTTTTTT
TRBD1	TRBV5-1	once	TRBJ2-7	15	CASSLALDRGYEQYF	TGCGCCAGCAGCTTGGCCCTGGACAGGGGCTACGAGCAGTACTTC
TRBD2	TRBV5-1	.	TRBJ2-1	17	CASSLVLGLAFANEQFF	TGCGCCAGCAGCCTAGTATTGGGACTAGCATTTGCCAATGAGCAGTTCTTC
.	TRBV3-1/TRBV3-2	.	TRBJ2-7	13	CASSQEWVREQYF	TGTGCCAGCAGCCAAGAGTGGGTGCGGGAGCAGTACTTC
.	TRBV24-1	.	TRBJ2-2	15	CATSDFTGTTGELFF	TGTGCCACCAGTGATTTTACAGGGACCACCGGGGAGCTGTTTTTT
.	TRBV6-4	.	TRBJ1-6	16	CASRLRDSLGDSPLHF	TGTGCCAGCAGGCTCCGGGACTCCCTAGGGGATTCACCCCTCCACTTT
TRBD1	TRBV29-1	.	TRBJ2-1	16	CSVEEGTGARYNEQFF	TGCAGCGTTGAAGAAGGGACAGGGGCCCGCTACAATGAGCAGTTCTTC
TRBD1	TRBV5-6	.	TRBJ1-6	15	CASSSLGQGNSPLHF	TGTGCCAGCAGCTCTCTCGGACAGGGGAATTCACCCCTCCACTTT
.	TRBV1	once	TRBJ2-3	19	CTSSQDAAGGRGGTDTQYF	TGCACCAGCAGCCAAGACGCGGCGGGAGGAAGAGGGGGCACAGATACGCAGTATTTT
.	TRBV5-5	once	TRBJ2-5	15	CASSRGTVAQETQYF	TGTGCCAGCAGCCGCGGGACAGTCGCCCAAGAGACCCAGTACTTC
.	TRBV2	.	TRBJ2-7	14	CASSESRGRYEQYF	TGTGCCAGCAGTGAATCCAGGGGTAGGTACGAGCAGTACTTC
TRBD1	TRBV5-1	.	TRBJ1-1	15	CASRQGANMNTEAFF	TGCGCCAGCCGACAGGGGGCGAATATGAACACTGAAGCTTTCTTT
TRBD2	TRBV19	.	TRBJ2-3	17	CASSRKGSGASTDTQYF	TGTGCCAGTAGCCGAAAGGGGAGCGGGGCCAGCACAGATACGCAGTATTTT
TRBD2	TRBV5-1	.	TRBJ2-5	15	CASSSVPGLEETQYF	TGCGCCAGCAGCTCAGTCCCGGGACTAGAGGAGACCCAGTACTTC
.	TRBV7-3	.	TRBJ2-3	14	CASSPRQGSDTQYF	TGTGCCAGCAGCCCTCGCCAGGGATCAGATACGCAGTATTTT
TRBD2	TRBV11-3	.	TRBJ2-7	14	CASSLGAGGYEQYF	TGTGCCAGCAGCTTAGGGGCGGGAGGCTACGAGCAGTACTTC
.	TRBV7-2	.	TRBJ2-7	14	CASSLAGPSYEQYF	TGTGCCAGCAGCTTAGCGGGGCCCTCCTACGAGCAGTACTTC